Included here is one T cell receptor beta chain sequence, with context. The antigen is unknown. Profiling relied on immunoSEQ multiplex PCR, and the TCRdb table lists in-frame clones only, not all of them. This table holds approximately 150,000 clones, 80% to 90% found once. Germline V gene data show CDR1 as SGHKS and CDR2 as YYEKEE (reference sequence). The CDR3 is 14 residues long. V was clipped by 1 base and J by 2 bases, with 7 bases between them. The data were taken from a study of T cell responses to AZD1222 COVID-19 vaccine. Study findings and constraints: Spike was spanned by vaccine-associated CD4 TCRs, which were dominant at 160-218 and 743-854.

The sample in question was peripheral blood, obtained on day 0 of AZD1222 vaccination. This receptor was taken from an adult in good health. The chain uses TRBV5-5 and TRBJ1-3; unclear D gene. CDR3 sequence: CASSLWLTGNTIYF. For the CDR3, the DNA is TGTGCCAGCAGCTTGTGGCTTACTGGAAACACCATATATTTT.